These 22 T cell receptor beta chains share one sample of origin, sequenced in a study of post-analysis software for immune sequencing data. General study points: TRBV5-6, TRBV5-1 and TRBV20-1 were among four to six TRBV segments more frequent in patients than controls.

No antigen has been assigned to these receptors. Unique molecular identifiers had been added to the TCR beta cDNA libraries. TCRdb used MiXCR to reprocess the PCR reads, holding one entry per CDR3 protein. The sample shows hundreds of thousands of distinct CDR3 sequences, roughly 27% of them seen only once. Input material: blood. These receptors all come from a girl aged 10 to 17 with multiple sclerosis.

The chain is built from TRBV3-1 and TRBJ2-1; TRBD2 might be the D (5 bases). This CDR3 is 15 amino acids long. Trimming stripped 3 bases from V and 4 bases from J, with 13 bases between. Germline V gene sequence: CDR1 LGHDT, CDR2 YNNKEL (reference sequence). The CDR3 DNA sequence: TGTGCCAGCAGCCAGAAGGACTGGATTTACAATGAGCAGTTCTTC. It yields the protein CASSQKDWIYNEQFF.

This clonotype was seen more than once but under ten times. The chain couples TRBV28 to TRBJ2-7, with 9 bases lining up with TRBD1. The trim removed 5 bases at V and 3 bases at J, leaving 11 bases unmatched. Per germline, CDR1 MDHEN and CDR2 SYDVKM. This CDR3 region has 16 residues. CDR3 nucleotide sequence: TGTGCCAGCAGTCTAGGCCCAGGGACAGGGATCTACGAGCAGTACTTC. This sequence encodes CASSLGPGTGIYEQYF.

The rearrangement links TRBV7-9 to TRBJ1-6; D unclear. Trimming stripped 5 bases from V and 10 bases from J, with 15 bases between. The CDR3 has 14 amino acids. Germline V gene lookup returns CDR1 SEHNR and CDR2 FQNEAQ (reference sequence). The CDR3 DNA follows: TGTGCCAGCAGCCCCGAGAAGGGCGGCTCACCCCTCCACTTT. Encoded protein: CASSPEKGGSPLHF.

This clonotype has just a few counts. The chain has TRBV10-1 and TRBJ2-5; a weak D match, TRBD2 (6 bases). CDR1 WNHNN and CDR2 SYGVQD come from the germline V gene (reference sequence). CDR3 length: 15 amino acids. Trimming took off 4 bases at V and 4 bases at J, with 16 bases between the two ends. This chain's CDR3 is CASSVSGLGIETQYF. The CDR3 region has the DNA TGCGCCAGCAGTGTGAGCGGGCTTGGGATAGAGACCCAGTACTTC.

There are many counts of this clonotype. The J gene is TRBJ2-7, the V gene TRBV29-1, with D possibly called TRBD1 or TRBD2 (5 bases each). V gave up 4 bases and J gave up 9 bases, with 22 bases separating them. The germline gives CDR1 SQVTM, CDR2 ANQGSEA. CDR3 size: 14 residues. The CDR3 loop is CSVVDGTQKTGQYF. In nucleotides, the CDR3 is TGCAGCGTTGTGGACGGGACCCAGAAAACCGGGCAGTACTTC.

This clonotype was counted only a few times. This chain links TRBV6-6 with TRBJ1-1; TRBD1 agrees at 7 bases. CDR3 size: 11 residues. Germline V gene data show CDR1 as MNHNY and CDR2 as SVGAGI (reference sequence). V shed 9 bases, J shed 4 bases, and the junction held 2 bases outside the gene matches. CDR3 loop: CASTGVTEAFF. The CDR3 nucleotides are TGTGCCAGTACAGGGGTCACTGAAGCTTTCTTT.

This clonotype was recorded a few times. This CDR3 reads CASSYLGQGANQPQHF. The CDR3 DNA sequence: TGTGCCAGCAGTTACCTGGGTCAGGGGGCCAATCAGCCCCAGCATTTT. The rearrangement uses TRBV6-6 and TRBJ1-5; 8 bases map to TRBD1. V lost 2 bases, J lost 3 bases, and 6 bases stayed unmatched. Germline CDR1 MNHNY, CDR2 SVGAGI (reference sequence). The CDR3 is 16 amino acids.

This chain joins TRBV6-1 and TRBJ1-5; 7 bases fit TRBD1. CDR3 length: 17 residues. V shed 7 bases and J 0 bases; nucleotides not matched to a gene: 12. CDR1 MNHNS and CDR2 SASEGT come from the germline V gene. CDR3 coding DNA: TGTGCCAGCACCCCTCCGGGGACAGATGATAGCAATCAGCCCCAGCATTTT. Its protein is CASTPPGTDDSNQPQHF.

This clonotype showed up many times. The genes are TRBV6-5 and TRBJ1-2; D is unclear. The V end was cut by 0 bases, the J end by 5 bases, with 19 bases between. The CDR3 is made up of 17 amino acids. Per germline, CDR1 MNHEY and CDR2 SVGAGI. The CDR3 DNA sequence: TGTGCCAGCAGTTACTCGGCCAGCCCCCTGAGGAGATATGGCTACACCTTC. This sequence encodes CASSYSASPLRRYGYTF.

This clonotype has only one observation. The CDR3 does not end in the conserved phenylalanine or tryptophan, so this is likely a read error. The J gene is TRBJ1-4, the V gene TRBV3-1; no clear D gene. Per germline, CDR1 LGHDT and CDR2 YNNKEL (reference sequence). The CDR3 has 16 amino acids. Trimming took 0 bases from V and 8 from J, leaving 16 bases between them. Here the CDR3 reads CASSQDLGSLGEKLFS. The DNA of the CDR3 is TGTGCCAGCAGCCAAGATTTAGGGTCACTCGGAGAAAAACTGTTTTCT.

Comment on this clonotype: This may be a read error, as it is one base from a much larger clone. This chain joins TRBV9 and TRBJ2-1, with 7 bases that match TRBD2. V shed 4 bases, J shed 13 bases, and the junction held 20 bases outside the gene matches. CDR3 length: 16 residues. CDR1 and CDR2 from the germline V gene are SGDLS and YYNGEE. DNA for the CDR3: TGTGCCAGCAGCCCAACAATGGGACTACCGGGGGAGACCCAGTTCTTC. It codes for CASSPTMGLPGETQFF.

The chain links TRBV4-1 to TRBJ1-1; no clear D. Germline V gives CDR1 MGHRA, CDR2 YSYEKL. This CDR3 is 17 amino acids long. V lost 0 bases, J lost 3 bases, and 17 bases lay in between. CDR3 loop: CASSQEKLGGGDTEAFF. The DNA of the CDR3 is TGCGCCAGCAGCCAAGAGAAATTGGGTGGTGGGGACACTGAAGCTTTCTTT.

The V and J genes are TRBV9 and TRBJ2-7; no definite D call. V shed 2 bases and J shed 0 bases, with 12 bases lying between them. There are 15 residues in the CDR3. CDR1 and CDR2 from the germline V gene are SGDLS and YYNGEE. The CDR3 DNA reads TGTGCCAGCAGCGTCGGTGGGGAAAGCTCCTACGAGCAGTACTTC. This gives the protein CASSVGGESSYEQYF.

J is TRBJ2-5 and V is TRBV12-3 or TRBV12-4, with 12 bases matching TRBD2. V lost 6 bases and J lost 6; bases outside the gene matches: 5. The CDR3 is made up of 14 amino acids. CDR3 in DNA: TGTGCCAGCAGAGAAACTAGCGGGAGGCAGACCCAGTACTTC. This translates into CASRETSGRQTQYF.

Notes on this clonotype: One end of the junction is discordant with germline, which a read error may explain. The V and J genes are TRBV20-1 and TRBJ2-3, with D unresolved. CDR1 and CDR2 (germline): DFQATT, SNEGSKA (reference sequence). The CDR3 sequence is 14 residues long. The CDR3 loop reads CSARDAVAGDTQYF. The CDR3 DNA is TGCAGTGCTAGAGATGCGGTAGCCGGAGATACACAGTATTTT.

This clonotype was recorded at least ten times. This sequence joins TRBV20-1 and TRBJ2-5, with TRBD2 matching over 7 bases. CDR3 size: 13 residues. In germline, CDR1 is DFQATT, CDR2 SNEGSKA (reference sequence). J lost 5 bases, V lost 2 bases, and 5 bases had no gene match. CDR3 nucleotide sequence: TGCAGTGCTAGATCGGGGGGACGGGAGACCCAGTACTTC. Translating it yields CSARSGGRETQYF.

The rearrangement links TRBV20-1 to TRBJ2-1, with 7 bases identical to TRBD2. This CDR3 region has 14 residues. J was trimmed by 3 bases and V by 4 bases; bases with no gene match: 6. Germline V CDR1 and CDR2: DFQATT, SNEGSKA (reference sequence). The CDR3 region is CSANLADSYNEQFF. The CDR3 DNA is TGCAGTGCTAATCTAGCGGATAGCTACAATGAGCAGTTCTTC.

The gene calls are TRBV20-1 and TRBJ1-5; no reliable D call. Germline V gene sequence: CDR1 DFQATT, CDR2 SNEGSKA (reference sequence). Trimming stripped 0 bases from V and 2 bases from J, with 11 bases between. The CDR3 extends over 15 amino acids. In DNA, the CDR3 is TGCAGTGCTAGAGATTTACCCGCGGGCAATCAGCCCCAGCATTTT. It translates to CSARDLPAGNQPQHF.

This clonotype has just a few counts. V and J are TRBV7-8 and TRBJ2-7; 7 bases are shared with TRBD1. The junction had 10 bases not matched to a gene; V was cut back by 5 bases and J by 3 bases. The germline gives CDR1 SGHVS, CDR2 FQNEAQ. The CDR3 loop spans 15 amino acids. The CDR3 nucleotides are TGTGCCAGCAGCGCCGGTCGGACAGGAATCTACGAGCAGTACTTC. This translates into CASSAGRTGIYEQYF. Using reference TRBV7-8 and TRBJ2-7 for the parts outside the CDR3, the full variable domain is GAGVSQSPRYKVAKRGQDVALRCDPISGHVSLFWYQQALGQGPEFLTYFQNEAQLDKSGLPSDRFFAERPEGSVSTLKIQRTQQEDSAVYLCASSAGRTGIYEQYFGPGTRLTVT.

This chain connects TRBV7-9 to TRBJ1-1; D unclear. V lost 1 base, J lost 8 bases, and 11 bases lay in between. Germline V gene data show CDR1 as SEHNR and CDR2 as FQNEAQ (reference sequence). There are 13 residues in the CDR3. CDR3 region: CASSLGGNPEAFF. The CDR3 DNA reads as TGTGCCAGCAGCTTAGGCGGGAACCCCGAAGCTTTCTTT.

This clonotype was observed a few times. V usage is TRBV29-1 and J usage is TRBJ1-6, with TRBD1 matching 10 bases. V was clipped by 6 bases and J by 8 bases; unmatched bases: 7. Germline V gene lookup returns CDR1 SQVTM and CDR2 ANQGSEA. This CDR3 comprises 14 residues. The CDR3 nucleotides are TGCAGCGTCCGAACCGGGACAGGGGATTCACCCCTCCACTTT. Translated, it gives CSVRTGTGDSPLHF. Together with reference TRBV29-1 and TRBJ1-6, the CDR3 gives the full variable domain: SAVISQKPSRDICQRGTSLTIQCQVDSQVTMMFWYRQQPGQSLTLIATANQGSEATYESGFVIDKFPISRPNLTFSTLTVSNMSPEDSSIYLCSVRTGTGDSPLHFGNGTRLTVT.

The chain combines TRBV10-2 with TRBJ2-2; D ambiguous. The CDR3 covers 15 residues. The V end was cut by 4 bases, the J end by 5 bases, with 14 bases between. Looked up from germline, CDR1 is WSHSY and CDR2 is SAAADI. CDR3 residues: CASSGAEVRTGELFF. The CDR3 DNA is TGCGCCAGCAGTGGGGCGGAAGTGAGGACCGGGGAGCTGTTTTTT.